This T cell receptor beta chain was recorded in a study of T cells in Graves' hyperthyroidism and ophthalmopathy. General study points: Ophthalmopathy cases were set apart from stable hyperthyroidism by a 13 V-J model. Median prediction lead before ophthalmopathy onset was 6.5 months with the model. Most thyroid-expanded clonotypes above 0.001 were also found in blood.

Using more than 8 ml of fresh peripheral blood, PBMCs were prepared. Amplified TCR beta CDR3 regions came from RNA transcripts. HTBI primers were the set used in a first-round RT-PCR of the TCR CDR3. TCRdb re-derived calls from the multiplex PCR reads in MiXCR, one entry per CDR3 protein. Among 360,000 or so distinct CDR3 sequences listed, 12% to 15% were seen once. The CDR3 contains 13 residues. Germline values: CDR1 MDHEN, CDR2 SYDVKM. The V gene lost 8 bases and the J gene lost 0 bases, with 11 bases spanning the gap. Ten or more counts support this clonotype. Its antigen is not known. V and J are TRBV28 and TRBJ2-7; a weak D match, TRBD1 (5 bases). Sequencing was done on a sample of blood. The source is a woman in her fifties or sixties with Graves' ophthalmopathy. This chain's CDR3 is CASGTDSSYEQYF. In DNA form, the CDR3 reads TGTGCCAGCGGAACTGACAGCTCCTACGAGCAGTACTTC.